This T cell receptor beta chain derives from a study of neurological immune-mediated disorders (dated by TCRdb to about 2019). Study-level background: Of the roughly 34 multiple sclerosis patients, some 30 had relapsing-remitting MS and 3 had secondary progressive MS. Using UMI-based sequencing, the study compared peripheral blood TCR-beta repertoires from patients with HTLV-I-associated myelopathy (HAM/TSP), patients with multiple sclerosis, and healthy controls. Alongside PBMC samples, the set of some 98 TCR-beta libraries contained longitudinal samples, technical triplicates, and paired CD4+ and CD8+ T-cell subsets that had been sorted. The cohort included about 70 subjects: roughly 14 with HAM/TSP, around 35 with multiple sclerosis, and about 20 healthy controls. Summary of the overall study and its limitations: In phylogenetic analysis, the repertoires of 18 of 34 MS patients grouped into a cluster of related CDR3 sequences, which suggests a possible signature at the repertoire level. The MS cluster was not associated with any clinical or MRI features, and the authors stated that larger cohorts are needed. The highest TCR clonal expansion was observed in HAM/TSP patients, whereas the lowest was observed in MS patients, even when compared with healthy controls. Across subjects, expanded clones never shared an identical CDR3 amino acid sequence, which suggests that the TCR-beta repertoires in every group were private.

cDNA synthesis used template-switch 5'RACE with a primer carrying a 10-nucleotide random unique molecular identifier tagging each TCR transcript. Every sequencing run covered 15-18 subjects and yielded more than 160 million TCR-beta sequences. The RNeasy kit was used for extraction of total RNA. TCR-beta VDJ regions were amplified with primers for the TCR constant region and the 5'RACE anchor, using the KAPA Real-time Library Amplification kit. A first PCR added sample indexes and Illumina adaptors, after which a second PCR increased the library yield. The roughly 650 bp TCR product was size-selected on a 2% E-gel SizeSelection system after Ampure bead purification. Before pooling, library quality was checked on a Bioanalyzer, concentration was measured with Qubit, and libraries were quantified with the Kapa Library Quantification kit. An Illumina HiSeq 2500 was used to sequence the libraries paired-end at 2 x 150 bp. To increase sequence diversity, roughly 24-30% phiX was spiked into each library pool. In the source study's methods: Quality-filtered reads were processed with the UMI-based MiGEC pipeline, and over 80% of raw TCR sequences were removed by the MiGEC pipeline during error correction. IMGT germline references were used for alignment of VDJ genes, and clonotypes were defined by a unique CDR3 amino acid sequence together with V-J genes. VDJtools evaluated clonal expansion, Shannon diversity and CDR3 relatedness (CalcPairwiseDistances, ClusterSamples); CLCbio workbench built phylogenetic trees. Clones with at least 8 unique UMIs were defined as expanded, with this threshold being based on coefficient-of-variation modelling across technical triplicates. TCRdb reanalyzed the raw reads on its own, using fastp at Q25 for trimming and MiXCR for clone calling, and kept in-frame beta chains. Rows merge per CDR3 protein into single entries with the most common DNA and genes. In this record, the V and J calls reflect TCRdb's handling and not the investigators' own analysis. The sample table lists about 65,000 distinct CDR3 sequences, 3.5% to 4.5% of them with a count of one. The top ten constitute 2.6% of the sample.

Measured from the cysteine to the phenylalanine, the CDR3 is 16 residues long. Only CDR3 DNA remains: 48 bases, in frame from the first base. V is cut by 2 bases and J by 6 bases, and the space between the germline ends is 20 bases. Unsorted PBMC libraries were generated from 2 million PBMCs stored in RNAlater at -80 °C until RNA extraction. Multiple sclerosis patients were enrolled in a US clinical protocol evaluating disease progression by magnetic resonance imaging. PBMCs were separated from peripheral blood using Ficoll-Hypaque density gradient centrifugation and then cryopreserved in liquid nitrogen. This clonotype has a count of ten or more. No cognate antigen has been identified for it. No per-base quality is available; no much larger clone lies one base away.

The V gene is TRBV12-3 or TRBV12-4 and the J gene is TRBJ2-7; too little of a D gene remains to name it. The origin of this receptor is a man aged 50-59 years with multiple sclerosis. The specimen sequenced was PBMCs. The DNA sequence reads TGTGCCAGCAGTTTACAAAGGGTGGTGAATGCCGGCGAGCAGTACTTC. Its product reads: CASSLQRVVNAGEQYF.